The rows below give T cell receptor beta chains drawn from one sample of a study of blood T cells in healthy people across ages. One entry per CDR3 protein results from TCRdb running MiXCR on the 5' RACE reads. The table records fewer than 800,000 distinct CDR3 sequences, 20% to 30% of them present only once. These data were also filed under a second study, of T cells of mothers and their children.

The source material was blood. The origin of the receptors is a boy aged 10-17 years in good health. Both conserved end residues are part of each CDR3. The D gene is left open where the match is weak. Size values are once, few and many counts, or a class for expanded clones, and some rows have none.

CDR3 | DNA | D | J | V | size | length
CASIVDSSHGYTF | TGCGCCAGCATCGTGGACAGTTCTCATGGCTACACCTTC | - | TRBJ1-2 | TRBV5-1 | many | 13
CSARGEGDTEAFF | TGCAGTGCTAGAGGGGAGGGGGACACTGAAGCTTTCTTT | - | TRBJ1-1 | TRBV20-1 | many | 13
CASSSTGGDTEAFF | TGCGCCAGCAGCTCGACAGGAGGGGACACTGAAGCTTTCTTT | - | TRBJ1-1 | TRBV5-1 | - | 14
CASRTTGNTIYF | TGTGCCAGCAGGACCACAGGAAACACCATATATTTT | - | TRBJ1-3 | TRBV6-6 | - | 12
CSARTGQLSNQPQHF | TGCAGTGCTAGGACCGGGCAGCTTAGCAATCAGCCCCAGCATTTT | - | TRBJ1-5 | TRBV20-1 | - | 15
CASSGGQGAQNIQYF | TGCGCCAGCAGCGGGGGACAGGGGGCGCAGAACATTCAGTACTTC | TRBD1 | TRBJ2-4 | TRBV5-1 | - | 15
CASGLPGMGGELFF | TGTGCCAGCGGACTGCCGGGGATGGGCGGGGAGCTGTTTTTT | - | TRBJ2-2 | TRBV12-3/TRBV12-4 | many | 14
CASSLTAGVGADTQYF | TGTGCCAGCAGCTTAACGGCGGGAGTGGGGGCAGATACGCAGTATTTT | TRBD2 | TRBJ2-3 | TRBV7-3 | few | 16
CASSLGGGLSGANVLTF | TGCGCCAGCAGCTTGGGGGGCGGACTCTCTGGGGCCAACGTCCTGACTTTC | - | TRBJ2-6 | TRBV5-1 | few | 17
CSVDVGLEQETQYF | TGCAGCGTTGACGTGGGACTAGAGCAAGAGACCCAGTACTTC | TRBD2 | TRBJ2-5 | TRBV29-1 | few | 14
CASSPRGENLYEQYF | TGTGCCAGCAGCCCTCGAGGGGAGAACTTATACGAGCAGTACTTC | - | TRBJ2-7 | TRBV7-2 | few | 15
CASSLQFANTGELFF | TGCGCCAGCAGCTTACAGTTCGCGAACACCGGGGAGCTGTTTTTT | - | TRBJ2-2 | TRBV5-1 | few | 15
CAGSPMGTQYF | TGTGCCGGCAGCCCGATGGGGACCCAGTACTTC | - | TRBJ2-5 | TRBV7-6 | - | 11
CSARDMRRGGLQETQYF | TGCAGTGCTAGAGATATGCGGAGAGGGGGGCTCCAAGAGACCCAGTACTTC | - | TRBJ2-5 | TRBV20-1 | - | 17
CASSVARDRGLINYGYTF | TGTGCCAGCAGCGTAGCCCGGGACAGGGGGCTCATAAACTATGGCTACACCTTC | TRBD1 | TRBJ1-2 | TRBV9 | - | 18
CASNRLPEETQYF | TGTGCCAGCAACAGACTCCCGGAGGAGACCCAGTACTTC | - | TRBJ2-5 | TRBV12-3/TRBV12-4 | - | 13
CASSLGAVRDSPLHF | TGTGCCAGCAGCTTAGGGGCGGTTCGGGATTCACCCCTCCACTTT | - | TRBJ1-6 | TRBV7-9 | few | 15
CSVVMGGMPQYF | TGCAGCGTTGTGATGGGCGGGATGCCCCAGTACTTC | - | TRBJ2-5 | TRBV29-1 | few | 12
CASSLDGGGAQHF | TGTGCCAGCAGCTTAGACGGTGGGGGGGCCCAGCATTTT | - | TRBJ1-5 | TRBV7-9 | few | 13
CSASQGTGQPQHF | TGCAGCGCTTCACAGGGGACCGGGCAGCCCCAGCATTTT | TRBD1 | TRBJ1-5 | TRBV29-1 | few | 13
CASSPSGRGGEQYF | TGTGCCAGCAGCCCAAGCGGCAGGGGCGGCGAGCAGTACTTC | - | TRBJ2-7 | TRBV25-1 | many | 14
CASSQVVNEELIAKNIQYF | TGTGCCAGCAGCCAAGTAGTGAATGAAGAACTGATAGCCAAAAACATTCAGTACTTC | - | TRBJ2-4 | TRBV3-1 | few | 19
CSVVPRLYQETQYF | TGCAGCGTTGTACCGAGGCTGTACCAAGAGACCCAGTACTTC | - | TRBJ2-5 | TRBV29-1 | - | 14
CASSASRGPQHEQFF | TGTGCCAGCAGTGCCAGCAGGGGCCCCCAACATGAGCAGTTCTTC | - | TRBJ2-1 | TRBV27 | few | 15
CASSQEVSAGQETQYF | TGCGCCAGCAGCCAAGAAGTATCGGCAGGGCAAGAGACCCAGTACTTC | - | TRBJ2-5 | TRBV4-1 | - | 16
CSARAQRFARETQYF | TGCAGTGCTAGAGCACAGCGTTTCGCTCGAGAGACCCAGTACTTC | - | TRBJ2-5 | TRBV20-1 | - | 15
CSVGGTSGYNEQFF | TGCAGCGTTGGGGGGACTAGCGGCTACAATGAGCAGTTCTTC | TRBD2 | TRBJ2-1 | TRBV29-1 | - | 14
CASSGAANVLTF | TGTGCCAGCAGTGGGGCGGCCAACGTCCTGACTTTC | - | TRBJ2-6 | TRBV28 | few | 12
CASSQTGNEQFF | TGTGCCAGCAGCCAAACCGGAAATGAGCAGTTCTTC | - | TRBJ2-1 | TRBV3-1 | few | 12
CASKETGGYEQYF | TGTGCCAGCAAGGAGACAGGGGGGTACGAGCAGTACTTC | TRBD1 | TRBJ2-7 | TRBV6-6 | few | 13
CSARVTEEGEKLFF | TGCAGTGCTAGAGTGACGGAAGAGGGTGAAAAACTGTTTTTT | - | TRBJ1-4 | TRBV20-1 | once | 14
CASSLVQHTEAFF | TGTGCCAGCAGTTTGGTCCAGCACACAGAAGCTTTCTTT | - | TRBJ1-1 | TRBV12-3/TRBV12-4 | - | 13
CASSQLSAQQYF | TGTGCCAGCAGCCAATTGTCAGCTCAGCAGTACTTC | - | TRBJ2-5 | TRBV14 | - | 12
CATSDRRLAGQETQYF | TGTGCCACCAGTGACCGAAGACTAGCGGGGCAAGAGACCCAGTACTTC | TRBD2 | TRBJ2-5 | TRBV24-1 | once | 16
CASSLAADGSYEQYF | TGTGCCAGCAGCTTAGCGGCCGACGGCTCCTACGAGCAGTACTTC | - | TRBJ2-7 | TRBV7-6 | few | 15
CASSLLGRQGNTEAFF | TGTGCCAGCAGCTTATTGGGTAGACAGGGGAACACTGAAGCTTTCTTT | TRBD1 | TRBJ1-1 | TRBV7-2 | few | 16
CSARGNSGSRETQYF | TGCAGTGCTAGAGGCAATAGCGGGAGCCGAGAGACCCAGTACTTC | TRBD2 | TRBJ2-5 | TRBV20-1 | few | 15
CASSYPRSATNEKLFF | TGTGCCAGCAGTTACCCTAGGTCCGCAACTAATGAAAAACTGTTTTTT | - | TRBJ1-4 | TRBV6-6 | few | 16
CASSSDWEGYNEQFF | TGCGCCAGCAGCTCGGACTGGGAAGGGTACAATGAGCAGTTCTTC | - | TRBJ2-1 | TRBV5-1 | few | 15
CASSLGPLTYEQYF | TGTGCCAGCAGCTTAGGGCCTCTGACCTACGAGCAGTACTTC | - | TRBJ2-7 | TRBV7-8 | few | 14
CASSSRAQGDEQYF | TGCGCCAGCAGCTCGCGGGCCCAGGGGGACGAGCAGTACTTC | TRBD1 | TRBJ2-7 | TRBV4-1 | - | 14
CASSQRENDQPQHF | TGTGCCAGCAGCCAACGGGAAAATGATCAGCCCCAGCATTTT | - | TRBJ1-5 | TRBV3-1 | - | 14
CASSPTLSGGSYNGQFF | TGTGCCAGCAGCCCTACTTTAAGCGGGGGTAGCTACAATGGGCAGTTCTTC | TRBD2 | TRBJ2-1 | TRBV12-3/TRBV12-4 | - | 17
CASSITGAYSGANVLTF | TGCGCCAGCAGCATCACAGGGGCCTACTCTGGGGCCAACGTCCTGACTTTC | TRBD1 | TRBJ2-6 | TRBV5-1 | few | 17
CSAAGWNTEAFF | TGCAGTGCTGCCGGGTGGAACACTGAAGCTTTCTTT | - | TRBJ1-1 | TRBV20-1 | few | 12
CSATLLAGRLDEQFF | TGCAGTGCTACATTACTAGCGGGAAGGTTGGATGAGCAGTTCTTC | TRBD2 | TRBJ2-1 | TRBV20-1 | - | 15
CASSLGQTTQPQHF | TGTGCCAGCAGCTTAGGACAAACTACACAGCCCCAGCATTTT | - | TRBJ1-5 | TRBV11-2 | - | 14
CASSSGLWLSYNEQFF | TGTGCCAGCAGTAGTGGACTGTGGCTATCCTACAATGAGCAGTTCTTC | - | TRBJ2-1 | TRBV7-9 | few | 16
CASSTDRGRNEQFF | TGTGCCAGCAGCACGGACAGGGGGCGGAATGAGCAGTTCTTC | TRBD1 | TRBJ2-1 | TRBV7-9 | - | 14
CASSPAEDRADTGELFF | TGTGCCAGCAGCCCCGCCGAGGACAGGGCGGACACCGGGGAGCTGTTTTTT | TRBD1 | TRBJ2-2 | TRBV7-2 | - | 17
CASSQERRAKETQYF | TGTGCCAGCAGCCAAGAACGGCGAGCGAAAGAGACCCAGTACTTC | - | TRBJ2-5 | TRBV3-1 | - | 15
CAISTGTSGVADTQYF | TGTGCCATCAGTACCGGGACTAGCGGGGTGGCAGATACGCAGTATTTT | TRBD2 | TRBJ2-3 | TRBV10-3 | few | 16
CASRADRDLEKLFF | TGTGCCAGCAGGGCGGACAGAGACCTTGAAAAACTGTTTTTT | - | TRBJ1-4 | TRBV6-2/TRBV6-3 | - | 14
CASSLTPEALAETQYF | TGTGCCAGCAGCTTAACCCCGGAGGCACTCGCGGAGACCCAGTACTTC | - | TRBJ2-5 | TRBV7-8 | few | 16
CASSFNLAGAETQYF | TGTGCCAGCAGCTTCAATCTAGCGGGAGCAGAGACCCAGTACTTC | TRBD2 | TRBJ2-5 | TRBV7-2 | - | 15
CASSPILNQETQYF | TGTGCCAGCAGCCCGATTCTCAACCAAGAGACCCAGTACTTC | - | TRBJ2-5 | TRBV3-1 | few | 14
CASSEREGSYEQYF | TGTGCCAGCAGCGAGCGGGAGGGTTCCTACGAGCAGTACTTC | TRBD2 | TRBJ2-7 | TRBV7-9 | few | 14
CAIATVMGSNNEQFF | TGTGCCATCGCGACAGTTATGGGGTCTAACAATGAGCAGTTCTTC | - | TRBJ2-1 | TRBV10-3 | - | 15
CASSQEGLAGQYEQYF | TGTGCCAGCAGCCAAGAAGGACTAGCGGGACAATACGAGCAGTACTTC | TRBD2 | TRBJ2-7 | TRBV3-1 | few | 16
CASSLDREETGELFF | TGTGCCAGCAGCTTAGACAGGGAGGAAACCGGGGAGCTGTTTTTT | - | TRBJ2-2 | TRBV7-2 | few | 15